This TCR beta chain is drawn from a study of blood T cell repertoires in COVID-19. In the study overall: Researchers got acute and convalescent COVID-19 samples from the United States, Italy and Spain. Sample material is recorded as cDNA or gDNA derived from T cells, B-cell-depleted T cells, or PBMCs.

How the authors handled the data: Amplification of reference gene primers provided the estimated nucleated cell counts. Assay used: immunoSEQ multiplex PCR; TCRdb lists only in-frame clones, some missing. The DNA was the basis for D and trimming; V, J and clone size are from that table. The sample has tens of thousands of clones, roughly 80% seen once. This CDR3 contains 14 residues. Sample: peripheral blood. This clonotype originated in a woman of 80 years or more with active or convalescent COVID-19. This sequence joins TRBV21-1 and TRBJ2-1; TRBD2, as called in the table, went unchecked against the DNA. TRBV21-1 is a listed pseudogene. For the CDR3, the DNA is TGTGCCAGCCTACACGGGGGGGGCTACAATGAGCAGTTCTTC. It translates to CASLHGGGYNEQFF.